This TCR beta chain was observed in a study of blood T cells in healthy people across ages. The CDR3 runs 15 residues. Trimming stripped 3 bases from V and 2 bases from J, with 11 bases between. Peripheral blood, about 10 milliliters per donor, was collected. Through a sample-barcoded 5' primer and a J-beta primer mix, a second PCR was run for about 6 to 11 cycles. TCRdb re-called the 5' RACE reads with MiXCR, one entry per CDR3 protein. Here the sample spans about 1.5 million distinct CDR3 sequences, about 43% being singletons. Material for sequencing was blood. The clonotype originates from a woman aged 18-29 years in good health. J is TRBJ2-1 and V is TRBV12-3 or TRBV12-4, with a tentative D call TRBD2 (6 bases). CDR3 coding DNA: TGTGCCAGCAGTTTCTCGCGCGGGACCTACAATGAGCAGTTCTTC. This translates into CASSFSRGTYNEQFF.